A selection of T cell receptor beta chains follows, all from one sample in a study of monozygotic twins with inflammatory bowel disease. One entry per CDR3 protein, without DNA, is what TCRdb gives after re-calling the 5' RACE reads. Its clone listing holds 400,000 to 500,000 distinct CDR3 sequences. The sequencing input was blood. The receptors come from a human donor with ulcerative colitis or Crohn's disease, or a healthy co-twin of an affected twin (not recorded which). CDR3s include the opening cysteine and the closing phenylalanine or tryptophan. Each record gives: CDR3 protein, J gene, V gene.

cdr3_aa: CASTPGHLNSGANVLTF
j_call: TRBJ2-6
v_call: TRBV9

cdr3_aa: CASRGSGGYSNQPQHF
j_call: TRBJ1-5
v_call: TRBV2

cdr3_aa: CSGRLAGGNEQFF
j_call: TRBJ2-1
v_call: TRBV29-1

cdr3_aa: CSARDLGNTGELFF
j_call: TRBJ2-2
v_call: TRBV20-1

cdr3_aa: CSADRQGLPEAFF
j_call: TRBJ1-1
v_call: TRBV20-1

cdr3_aa: CASSGQGNYGYTF
j_call: TRBJ1-2
v_call: TRBV5-1

cdr3_aa: CASSFRLAGGPYEQYF
j_call: TRBJ2-7
v_call: TRBV7-2

cdr3_aa: CASSPTLTSGSRYEQYF
j_call: TRBJ2-7
v_call: TRBV23-1

cdr3_aa: CASRQGKSPSNQPQHF
j_call: TRBJ1-5
v_call: TRBV6-2/TRBV6-3

cdr3_aa: CASSLKQEENEKLSF
j_call: TRBJ1-4
v_call: TRBV27

cdr3_aa: CASRPSQTAESEKLFF
j_call: TRBJ1-4
v_call: TRBV5-6

cdr3_aa: CASQGGSFGEQYF
j_call: TRBJ2-7
v_call: TRBV28

cdr3_aa: CASSPDMSGETQYF
j_call: TRBJ2-5
v_call: TRBV5-6

cdr3_aa: CASSDGSAGTKNMQYF
j_call: TRBJ2-4
v_call: TRBV18

cdr3_aa: CASSKAGTSTDTQYF
j_call: TRBJ2-3
v_call: TRBV28

cdr3_aa: CASSPKASLNTGELFF
j_call: TRBJ2-2
v_call: TRBV3-1

cdr3_aa: CASTKLGGTAEQYF
j_call: TRBJ2-7
v_call: TRBV21-1

cdr3_aa: CSVVSGTGSYEQYF
j_call: TRBJ2-7
v_call: TRBV29-1

cdr3_aa: CSVPSGGDTFIFSEAFF
j_call: TRBJ1-1
v_call: TRBV20-1

cdr3_aa: CSAGEDGIYGYTF
j_call: TRBJ1-2
v_call: TRBV20-1

cdr3_aa: CAIRGQTTGELFF
j_call: TRBJ2-2
v_call: TRBV10-3

cdr3_aa: CASSESVLDNEQFF
j_call: TRBJ2-1
v_call: TRBV10-1

cdr3_aa: CASSYSWNTEAFF
j_call: TRBJ1-1
v_call: TRBV6-2/TRBV6-3

cdr3_aa: CSAILAGGIDTQYF
j_call: TRBJ2-3
v_call: TRBV20-1

cdr3_aa: CSASYSLEGNIQYF
j_call: TRBJ2-4
v_call: TRBV20-1

cdr3_aa: CASSPTGRAFQPQHF
j_call: TRBJ1-5
v_call: TRBV5-5

cdr3_aa: CASSPVGLAGAYEQFF
j_call: TRBJ2-1
v_call: TRBV5-1

cdr3_aa: CAISEGSYNEQFF
j_call: TRBJ2-1
v_call: TRBV10-3

cdr3_aa: CSAGPGTGETQYF
j_call: TRBJ2-5
v_call: TRBV20-1

cdr3_aa: CSASPIGQGVRFDTQYF
j_call: TRBJ2-3
v_call: TRBV20-1

cdr3_aa: CASTEFGTDRTQYF
j_call: TRBJ2-5
v_call: TRBV6-1

cdr3_aa: CASSLGRLQPQHF
j_call: TRBJ1-5
v_call: TRBV3-1

cdr3_aa: CASGINRGHEQFF
j_call: TRBJ2-1
v_call: TRBV2

cdr3_aa: CASAGLAAPRPDNEQFF
j_call: TRBJ2-1
v_call: TRBV5-1

cdr3_aa: CASSPTPGPYEQYF
j_call: TRBJ2-7
v_call: TRBV7-3

cdr3_aa: CASSPKIATNEKLFF
j_call: TRBJ1-4
v_call: TRBV7-2

cdr3_aa: CASSLVRGTQETQYF
j_call: TRBJ2-5
v_call: TRBV11-2

cdr3_aa: CASTGGRVAKNIQYF
j_call: TRBJ2-4
v_call: TRBV2

cdr3_aa: CATAGSSGTNTGELFF
j_call: TRBJ2-2
v_call: TRBV24-1

cdr3_aa: CASRPKQGGTYNEQFF
j_call: TRBJ2-1
v_call: TRBV5-1

cdr3_aa: CAWNNRGARVEQYF
j_call: TRBJ2-7
v_call: TRBV30